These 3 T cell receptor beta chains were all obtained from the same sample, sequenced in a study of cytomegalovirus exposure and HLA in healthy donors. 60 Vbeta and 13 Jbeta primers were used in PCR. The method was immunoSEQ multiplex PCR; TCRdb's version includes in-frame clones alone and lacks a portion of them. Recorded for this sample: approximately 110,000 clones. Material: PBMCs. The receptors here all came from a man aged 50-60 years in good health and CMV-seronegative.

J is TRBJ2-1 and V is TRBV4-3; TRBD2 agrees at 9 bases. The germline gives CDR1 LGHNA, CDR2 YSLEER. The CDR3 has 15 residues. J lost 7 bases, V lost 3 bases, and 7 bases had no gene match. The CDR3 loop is CASSQGAGGENEQFF. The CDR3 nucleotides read TGCGCCAGCAGCCAGGGGGCGGGAGGGGAAAATGAGCAGTTCTTC.

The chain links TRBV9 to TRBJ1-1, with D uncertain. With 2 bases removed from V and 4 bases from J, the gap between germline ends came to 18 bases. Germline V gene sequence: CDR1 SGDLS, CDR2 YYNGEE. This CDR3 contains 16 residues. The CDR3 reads CASSVYDGLERTEAFF. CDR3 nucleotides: TGTGCCAGCAGCGTTTACGACGGACTCGAGCGCACTGAAGCTTTCTTT.

The CDR3 coding sequence is TGTGCCAGCAGACCTCAGGGGGCAGACGGCTACACCTTC. Protein: CASRPQGADGYTF. The chain has TRBV28 and TRBJ1-2; TRBD1 matches at 8 bases. The J segment lost 8 bases and the V segment lost 6 bases, leaving 8 bases of the junction unmatched. Per the germline V gene, CDR1 is MDHEN and CDR2 is SYDVKM. The CDR3 totals 13 residues.